This T cell receptor beta chain is drawn from a study of neoadjuvant anti-PD-1 for oral cavity cancer. Study-level information: Non-progressing patients received a fourth nivolumab dose near day 43, then surgery on days 50-56.

Study results and caveats: Only a few patients per response group were TCR-analyzed; validation needed.

PBMC libraries mostly used approximately 0.5 ug of input genomic DNA, with six replicates per sample. Clones were read by immunoSEQ multiplex PCR, and TCRdb kept only the in-frame ones, dropping some. The profile shows 80,000 to 95,000 clones, approximately 80% of them singletons. On this clone itself: Its specificity is unknown.

Sequencing used PBMCs, obtained before nivolumab (anti-PD-1) treatment. The receptor's source is a person between 40 and 79 years old with oral cavity squamous cell carcinoma.

This CDR3 reads CASSVGSAFGYEQYF. The CDR3 nucleotides read TGTGCCAGCAGCGTAGGCTCCGCGTTTGGCTACGAGCAGTACTTC. The rearrangement links TRBV9 to TRBJ2-7; D is ambiguous. Deletions cut 0 bases from V and 3 bases from J, with 13 bases between. The CDR3 contains 15 residues. Per germline, CDR1 SGDLS and CDR2 YYNGEE.